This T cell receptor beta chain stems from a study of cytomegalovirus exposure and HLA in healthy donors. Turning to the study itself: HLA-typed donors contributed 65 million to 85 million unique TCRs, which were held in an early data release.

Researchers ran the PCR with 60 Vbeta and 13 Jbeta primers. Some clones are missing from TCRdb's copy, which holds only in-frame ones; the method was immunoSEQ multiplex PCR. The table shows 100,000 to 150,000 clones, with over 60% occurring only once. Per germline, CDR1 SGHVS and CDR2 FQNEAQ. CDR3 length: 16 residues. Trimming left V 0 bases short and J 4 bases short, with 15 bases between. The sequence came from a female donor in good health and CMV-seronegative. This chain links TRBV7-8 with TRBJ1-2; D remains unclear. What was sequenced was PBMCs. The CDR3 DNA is TGTGCCAGCAGCTTAGCGAATACTAGGGCTCCCTATGGCTACACCTTC. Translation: CASSLANTRAPYGYTF.